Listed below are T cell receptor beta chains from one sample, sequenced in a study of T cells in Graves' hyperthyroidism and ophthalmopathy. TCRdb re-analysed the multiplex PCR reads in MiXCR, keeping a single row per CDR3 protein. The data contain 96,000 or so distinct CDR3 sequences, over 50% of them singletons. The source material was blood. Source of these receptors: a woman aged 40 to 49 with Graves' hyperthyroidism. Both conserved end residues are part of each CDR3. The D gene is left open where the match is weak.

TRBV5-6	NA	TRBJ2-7	CASSFSYASYEQYF
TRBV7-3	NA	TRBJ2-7	CASSLGGPYEQYF
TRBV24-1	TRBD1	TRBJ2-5	CATSDPRTGGETQYF
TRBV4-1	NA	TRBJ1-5	CASSQVWGQVVEHF
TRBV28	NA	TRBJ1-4	CASSPRGYEKLFF
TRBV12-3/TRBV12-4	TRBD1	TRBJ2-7	CASSLAGTGRHEQYF
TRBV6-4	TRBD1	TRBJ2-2	CASKRGLLNTGELFF
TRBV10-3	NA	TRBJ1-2	CAISSTASNYGYTF
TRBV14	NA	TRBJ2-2	CASSPGGTDNTGELFF
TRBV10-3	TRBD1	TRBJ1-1	CAIIGVRDRVAFF
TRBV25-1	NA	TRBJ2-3	CASSSPRRGAGDTQYF
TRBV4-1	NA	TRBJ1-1	CASSQAPGWTEAFF
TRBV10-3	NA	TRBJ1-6	CASRQLESPLHF
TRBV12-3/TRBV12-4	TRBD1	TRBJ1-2	CASTDQGDSAGYTF
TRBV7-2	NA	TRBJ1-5	CASSLDRGPEHF
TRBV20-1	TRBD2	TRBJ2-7	CSVIAGPYYEQYF
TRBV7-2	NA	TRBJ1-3	CASSLSRGRGNTIYF
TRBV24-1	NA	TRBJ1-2	CAASGRHNYGYTF
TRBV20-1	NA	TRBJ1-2	CSARMTGLHRGYTF
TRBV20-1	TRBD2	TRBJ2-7	CSARSFPGLAGGISYEQYF
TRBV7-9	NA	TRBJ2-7	CASSRTSQGGEQYF
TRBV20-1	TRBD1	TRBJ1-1	CSARDPRTGEGTEAFF